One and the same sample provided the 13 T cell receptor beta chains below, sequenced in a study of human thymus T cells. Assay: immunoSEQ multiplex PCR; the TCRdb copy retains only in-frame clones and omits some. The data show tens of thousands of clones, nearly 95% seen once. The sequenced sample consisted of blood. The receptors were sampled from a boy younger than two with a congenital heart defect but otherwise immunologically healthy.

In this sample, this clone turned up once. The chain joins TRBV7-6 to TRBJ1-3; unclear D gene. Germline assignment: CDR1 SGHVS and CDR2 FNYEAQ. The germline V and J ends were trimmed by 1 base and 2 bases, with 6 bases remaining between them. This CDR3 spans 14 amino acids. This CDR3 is CASSLGPAGNTIYF. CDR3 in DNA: TGTGCCAGCAGCTTAGGGCCCGCTGGAAACACCATATATTTT.

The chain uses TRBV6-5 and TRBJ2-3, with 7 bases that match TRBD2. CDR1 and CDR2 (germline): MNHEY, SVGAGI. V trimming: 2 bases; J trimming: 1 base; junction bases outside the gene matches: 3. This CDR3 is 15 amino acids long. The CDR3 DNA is TGTGCCAGCAGTTACGGACTAGAACGCACAGATACGCAGTATTTT. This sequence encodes CASSYGLERTDTQYF.

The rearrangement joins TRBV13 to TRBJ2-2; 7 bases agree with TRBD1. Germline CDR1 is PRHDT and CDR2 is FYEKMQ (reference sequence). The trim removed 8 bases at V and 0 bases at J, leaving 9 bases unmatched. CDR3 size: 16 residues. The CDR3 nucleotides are TGTGCCAGCCAAACCCGACAGGGAACGAACACCGGGGAGCTGTTTTTT. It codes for CASQTRQGTNTGELFF.

CDR3 sequence: CASRMTSGRYEQYF. For the CDR3, the DNA is TGTGCCAGCAGGATGACTAGCGGGAGGTACGAGCAGTACTTC. The chain recombines TRBV2 with TRBJ2-7, with 13 positions matching TRBD2. Germline-derived CDR1 and CDR2 are SNHLY and FYNNEI. The length of the CDR3 is 14 residues. Trimming removed 6 bases from V and 4 bases from J; junction bases left unmatched: 3.

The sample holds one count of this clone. CDR3 sequence: CASSHGTRTYEQYF. The DNA for the CDR3 is TGCGCCAGCAGCCACGGGACAAGGACCTACGAGCAGTACTTC. The rearrangement uses TRBV4-1 and TRBJ2-7; D perhaps matches TRBD1 (6 bases). The V and J ends lost 3 bases and 2 bases respectively, with 11 bases between them. The CDR3 is 14 residues long. Germline CDR1 MGHRA, CDR2 YSYEKL.

The CDR3 DNA sequence: TGCGCCAGCAGCTTGGGACAGGGAGAGACCCAGTACTTC. This gives the protein CASSLGQGETQYF. The chain couples TRBV5-1 to TRBJ2-5, with 7 bases that match TRBD1. After removal of 0 bases from V and 4 bases from J, the junction contained 0 bases not matched to a gene. The CDR3 loop spans 13 amino acids. The germline CDR1 and CDR2 sequences are SGHRS and YFSETQ.

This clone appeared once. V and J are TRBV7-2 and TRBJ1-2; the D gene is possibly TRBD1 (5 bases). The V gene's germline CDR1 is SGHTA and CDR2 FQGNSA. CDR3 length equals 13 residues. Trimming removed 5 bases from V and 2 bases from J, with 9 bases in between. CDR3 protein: CASSMDINYGYTF. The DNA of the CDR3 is TGTGCCAGCAGCATGGACATAAACTATGGCTACACCTTC. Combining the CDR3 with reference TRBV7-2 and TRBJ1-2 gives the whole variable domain GAGVSQSPSNKVTEKGKDVELRCDPISGHTALYWYRQSLGQGLEFLIYFQGNSAPDKSGLPSDRFSAERTGGSVSTLTIQRTQQEDSAVYLCASSMDINYGYTFGSGTRLTVV.

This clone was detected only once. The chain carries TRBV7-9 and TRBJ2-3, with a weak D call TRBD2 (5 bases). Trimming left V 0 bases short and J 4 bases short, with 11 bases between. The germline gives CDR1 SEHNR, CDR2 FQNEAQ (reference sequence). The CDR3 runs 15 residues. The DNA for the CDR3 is TGTGCCAGCAGCTTAGCGCCGAGGGCAGCAGATACGCAGTATTTT. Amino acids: CASSLAPRAADTQYF. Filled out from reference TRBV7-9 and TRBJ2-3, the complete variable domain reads DTGVSQNPRHKITKRGQNVTFRCDPISEHNRLYWYRQTLGQGPEFLTYFQNEAQLEKSRLLSDRFSAERPKGSFSTLEIQRTEQGDSAMYLCASSLAPRAADTQYFGPGTRLTVL.

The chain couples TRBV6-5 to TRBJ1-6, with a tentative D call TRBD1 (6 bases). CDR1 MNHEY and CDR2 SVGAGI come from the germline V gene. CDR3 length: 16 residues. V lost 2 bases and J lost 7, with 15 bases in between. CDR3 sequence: CASSYVGGRGNSPLHF. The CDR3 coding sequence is TGTGCCAGCAGTTACGTGGGCGGGAGGGGGAATTCACCCCTCCACTTT.

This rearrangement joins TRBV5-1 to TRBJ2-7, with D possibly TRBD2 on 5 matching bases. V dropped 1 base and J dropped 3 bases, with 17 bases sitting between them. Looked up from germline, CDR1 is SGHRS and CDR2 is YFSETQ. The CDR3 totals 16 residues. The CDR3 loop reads CASSLLPGLIFYEQYF. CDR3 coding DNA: TGCGCCAGCAGCTTGCTTCCGGGGTTAATCTTCTACGAGCAGTACTTC.

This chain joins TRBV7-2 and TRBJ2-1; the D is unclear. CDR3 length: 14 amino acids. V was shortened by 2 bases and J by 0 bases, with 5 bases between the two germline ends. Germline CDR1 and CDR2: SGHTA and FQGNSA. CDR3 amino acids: CASSLSLSYNEQFF. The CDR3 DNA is TGTGCCAGCAGCTTATCTCTCTCCTACAATGAGCAGTTCTTC.

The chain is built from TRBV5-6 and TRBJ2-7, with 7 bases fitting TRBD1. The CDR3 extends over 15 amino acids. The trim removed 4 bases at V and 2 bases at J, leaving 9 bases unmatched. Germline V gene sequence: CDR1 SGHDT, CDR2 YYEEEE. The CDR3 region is CASSGGLQGAYEQYF. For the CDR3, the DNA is TGTGCCAGCAGCGGTGGTCTTCAGGGGGCCTACGAGCAGTACTTC.

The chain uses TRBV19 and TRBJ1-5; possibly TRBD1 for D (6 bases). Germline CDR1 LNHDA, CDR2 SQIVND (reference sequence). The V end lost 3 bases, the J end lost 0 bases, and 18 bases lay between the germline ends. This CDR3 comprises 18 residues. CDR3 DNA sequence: TGTGCCAGTAGTATTGGGGTCGGACAGCCTTATAGCAATCAGCCCCAGCATTTT. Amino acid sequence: CASSIGVGQPYSNQPQHF.